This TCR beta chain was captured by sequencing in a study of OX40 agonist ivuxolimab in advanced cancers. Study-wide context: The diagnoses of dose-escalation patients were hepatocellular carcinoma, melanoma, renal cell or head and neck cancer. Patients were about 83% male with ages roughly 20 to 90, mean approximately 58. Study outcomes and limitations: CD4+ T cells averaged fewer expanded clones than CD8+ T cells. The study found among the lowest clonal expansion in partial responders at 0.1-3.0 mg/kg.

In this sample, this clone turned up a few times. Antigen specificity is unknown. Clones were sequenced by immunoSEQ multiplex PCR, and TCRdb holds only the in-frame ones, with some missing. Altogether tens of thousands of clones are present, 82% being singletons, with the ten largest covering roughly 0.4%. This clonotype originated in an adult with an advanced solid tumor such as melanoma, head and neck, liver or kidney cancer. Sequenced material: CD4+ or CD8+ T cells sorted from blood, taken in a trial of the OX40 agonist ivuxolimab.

The CDR3 bases are TGTGCCAGCAGTGTCGGGAGGACCTCCTATAATTCACCCCTCCACTTT. Translating it yields CASSVGRTSYNSPLHF. The genes are TRBV2 and TRBJ1-6; no reliable D call. V was pared by 4 bases and J by 0 bases, with 10 bases between. The CDR3 sequence is 16 residues long. Per germline, CDR1 SNHLY and CDR2 FYNNEI.